This is a list of T cell receptor beta chains from one sample in a study of cytomegalovirus exposure and HLA in healthy donors. Some clones are missing from TCRdb's copy, which holds only in-frame ones; the method was immunoSEQ multiplex PCR. The sample consists of more than 100,000 clones, 87% of them appearing once. Sequenced: PBMCs. The receptors shown here come from a young woman in good health and CMV-seronegative. The CDR3 runs from the conserved cysteine through the conserved F or W. A D gene is named only where the DNA matches it firmly. Only some rows state a clone size, as once, few, many or a class for expanded clones.

TRBV2	TRBJ1-5	.	.	CASSEMAGSNQPQHF	TGTGCCAGCAGTGAAATGGCGGGTAGCAATCAGCCCCAGCATTTT
TRBV5-3	TRBJ1-2	.	.	CASSLTTNYGYTF	TGTGCCAGCAGCTTAACAACTAACTATGGCTACACCTTC
TRBV6-4	TRBJ2-1	TRBD2	.	CASRTSGGNNEQFF	TGTGCCAGCAGAACTAGCGGGGGAAACAATGAGCAGTTCTTC
TRBV9	TRBJ2-3	TRBD2	.	CASSELSGGPPDTQYF	TGTGCCAGCAGCGAGCTAAGCGGGGGGCCCCCAGATACGCAGTATTTT
TRBV5-1	TRBJ2-3	.	.	CASKDRSRGDTQYF	TGCGCCAGCAAAGACCGATCCCGCGGGGATACGCAGTATTTT
TRBV25-1	TRBJ2-7	TRBD1	.	CASSGRQGHEQYF	TGTGCCAGCAGTGGGAGACAGGGCCACGAGCAGTACTTC
TRBV4-1	TRBJ2-5	.	.	CASSQPTGRNGETQYF	TGCGCCAGCAGCCAACCGACAGGCCGCAACGGAGAGACCCAGTACTTC
TRBV5-6	TRBJ1-2	TRBD1	.	CASSLEGAWGYTF	TGTGCCAGCAGCTTGGAGGGGGCCTGGGGCTACACCTTC
TRBV19	TRBJ1-4	TRBD1	few	CASSLRDRAEKLFF	TGTGCCAGTAGTCTCCGGGACAGGGCTGAAAAACTGTTTTTT
TRBV7-2	TRBJ1-2	.	.	CASSEAPGSLYGYTF	TGTGCCAGCAGCGAAGCACCCGGGTCACTCTATGGCTACACCTTC
TRBV28	TRBJ1-1	TRBD1	.	CASSILYNRGNTEAFF	TGTGCCAGCAGTATCCTGTACAACAGGGGCAACACTGAAGCTTTCTTT
TRBV18	TRBJ1-5	.	.	CASSPATGANQPQHF	TGTGCCAGCTCACCAGCGACAGGAGCCAATCAGCCCCAGCATTTT
TRBV6-5	TRBJ1-2	.	once	CASSYSRESYGYTF	TGTGCCAGCAGTTACTCTCGGGAGAGCTATGGCTACACCTTC
TRBV6-4	TRBJ1-1	TRBD1	.	CASSESVGQGRTEAFF	TGTGCCAGCAGTGAATCGGTAGGACAGGGTAGGACTGAAGCTTTCTTT
TRBV6-5	TRBJ1-2	.	.	CASSTSNTGGYTF	TGTGCCAGCAGTACTTCAAACACGGGTGGCTACACCTTC
TRBV27	TRBJ2-6	.	.	CASSPLRVPGANVLTF	TGTGCCAGCAGCCCTCTACGGGTTCCTGGGGCCAACGTCCTGACTTTC
TRBV9	TRBJ1-1	TRBD1	.	CASSVIDRANTEAFF	TGTGCCAGCAGCGTAATTGACAGGGCGAACACTGAAGCTTTCTTT
TRBV6-5	TRBJ2-3	.	.	CASSLTGDSSDTQYF	TGTGCCAGCAGTCTAACGGGAGATTCTTCAGATACGCAGTATTTT
TRBV28	TRBJ2-1	.	.	CASTPQAGFEQFF	TGTGCCAGCACCCCACAGGCCGGGTTTGAGCAGTTCTTC
TRBV23-1	TRBJ2-7	.	.	CASKIFLDTPYEQYF	TGCGCCAGCAAAATCTTCTTAGACACTCCCTACGAGCAGTACTTC
TRBV6-5	TRBJ2-1	TRBD2	.	CASSLTRLAGDNEQFF	TGTGCCAGCAGTTTGACCCGACTAGCGGGGGACAATGAGCAGTTCTTC
TRBV5-1	TRBJ1-1	.	once	CASSLVSGNTEAFF	TGCGCCAGCAGCTTGGTTTCGGGGAACACTGAAGCTTTCTTT
TRBV2	TRBJ1-4	.	.	CASSELGQGNEKLFF	TGTGCCAGCAGTGAATTGGGTCAGGGCAATGAAAAACTGTTTTTT
TRBV18	TRBJ2-3	TRBD1	.	CASSPRGLGTDTQYF	TGTGCCAGCTCACCCAGGGGGCTCGGCACAGATACGCAGTATTTT
TRBV2	TRBJ2-3	.	.	CASKTGMPDTQYF	TGTGCCAGCAAAACGGGGATGCCAGATACGCAGTATTTT
TRBV5-4	TRBJ2-7	.	.	CASSDRGLGYEQYF	TGTGCCAGCAGCGACCGGGGACTTGGCTACGAGCAGTACTTC
TRBV5-6	TRBJ2-3	TRBD2	.	CAAGSGGRRATDTQYF	TGTGCCGCGGGATCGGGGGGGCGGAGGGCCACAGATACGCAGTATTTT
TRBV4-3	TRBJ2-1	TRBD2	once	CASSQGTSGINEQFF	TGCGCCAGCAGCCAAGGGACTAGCGGGATCAATGAGCAGTTCTTC
TRBV28	TRBJ2-7	.	.	CASSFRILYEQYF	TGTGCCAGCAGTTTCAGGATCCTCTACGAGCAGTACTTC
TRBV6-6	TRBJ1-5	TRBD1	.	CASSFDRGLNQPQHF	TGTGCCAGCAGTTTCGACAGGGGGCTCAATCAGCCCCAGCATTTT
TRBV7-2	TRBJ2-1	.	.	CASSLTQGSEQFF	TGTGCCAGCAGCTTAACACAGGGTAGTGAGCAGTTCTTC
TRBV27	TRBJ2-1	TRBD2	.	CASRLGGVYNEQFF	TGTGCCAGCAGGCTGGGGGGGGTGTACAATGAGCAGTTCTTC
TRBV5-6	TRBJ1-1	TRBD1	.	CASSLDFRRGQEAFF	TGTGCCAGCAGCTTGGACTTTCGCAGGGGGCAGGAAGCTTTCTTT
TRBV4-2	TRBJ2-7	TRBD2	.	CASSQLLAGGKYEQYF	TGTGCCAGCAGCCAGCTCCTAGCGGGAGGTAAATACGAGCAGTACTTC
TRBV7-9	TRBJ2-7	.	.	CASSRVQFYEQYF	TGTGCCAGCAGCCGCGTACAGTTCTACGAGCAGTACTTC
TRBV11-2	TRBJ1-1	.	.	CASSLGGGNTEAFF	TGTGCCAGCAGCTTAGGTGGCGGGAACACTGAAGCTTTCTTT
TRBV5-6	TRBJ2-7	.	.	CASSFRHHLVEQYF	TGTGCCAGCAGCTTTAGACACCACCTCGTCGAGCAGTACTTC
TRBV2	TRBJ1-3	TRBD1	.	CASSARGRGLAGNTIYF	TGTGCCAGCAGTGCCCGGGGCAGGGGGCTAGCTGGAAACACCATATATTTT
TRBV28	TRBJ2-1	.	.	CASRPYNPRLRYNEQFF	TGTGCCAGCAGACCATACAATCCTAGATTAAGGTACAATGAGCAGTTCTTC
TRBV30	TRBJ1-1	.	.	CAWSLKSGEEMNTEAFF	TGTGCCTGGAGTCTTAAGAGTGGGGAGGAAATGAACACTGAAGCTTTCTTT
TRBV6-6	TRBJ2-5	.	.	CASSYSRTRQETQYF	TGTGCCAGCAGTTACTCGCGGACTCGGCAAGAGACCCAGTACTTC
TRBV28	TRBJ2-7	TRBD2	.	CASSSRGGRYEQYF	TGTGCCAGCAGTTCCCGGGGGGGGAGGTACGAGCAGTACTTC
TRBV19	TRBJ2-2	.	.	CASSPMTGSNTGELFF	TGTGCCAGTAGTCCTATGACAGGATCAAACACCGGGGAGCTGTTTTTT
TRBV4-2	TRBJ2-2	.	few	CASSQASPGELFF	TGTGCCAGCAGCCAAGCGTCTCCCGGGGAGCTGTTTTTT
TRBV2	TRBJ1-5	.	.	CASSEFGGVSQPQHF	TGTGCCAGCAGTGAATTCGGGGGAGTCTCTCAGCCCCAGCATTTT
TRBV7-3	TRBJ2-1	TRBD2	.	CASSQWTSGRGSAGEQFF	TGTGCCAGCAGCCAATGGACTAGCGGGAGGGGGAGTGCGGGTGAGCAGTTCTTC
TRBV27	TRBJ1-2	.	.	CASSSGNNYGYTF	TGTGCCAGCAGTTCGGGAAATAACTATGGCTACACCTTC
TRBV9	TRBJ2-7	TRBD1	.	CASSISPGQGYEQYF	TGTGCCAGCAGCATTTCTCCGGGACAGGGGTACGAGCAGTACTTC
TRBV28	TRBJ2-2	TRBD1	.	CASTLMDRENPGELFF	TGTGCCAGCACCTTAATGGACAGGGAAAACCCCGGGGAGCTGTTTTTT
TRBV30	TRBJ2-7	TRBD1	.	CAWSGQGLGTYEQYF	TGTGCCTGGAGTGGACAGGGTCTGGGTACCTACGAGCAGTACTTC
TRBV4-2	TRBJ2-2	TRBD1	few	CASSQETGAGGELFF	TGTGCCAGCAGCCAAGAAACAGGGGCCGGCGGGGAGCTGTTTTTT
TRBV4-1	TRBJ2-7	TRBD2	.	CASSPREEPVYEQYF	TGCGCCAGCAGCCCCCGGGAGGAGCCGGTCTACGAGCAGTACTTC
TRBV29-1	TRBJ2-3	TRBD1	.	CSVSRDRGPDTQYF	TGCAGCGTTTCCCGGGACAGGGGCCCAGATACGCAGTATTTT
TRBV30	TRBJ2-1	.	.	CAWSYGSYNEQFF	TGTGCCTGGAGTTACGGGTCCTACAATGAGCAGTTCTTC
TRBV6-5	TRBJ1-2	.	.	CASTTGSVSYGYTF	TGTGCCAGCACAACAGGGTCAGTATCGTATGGCTACACCTTC